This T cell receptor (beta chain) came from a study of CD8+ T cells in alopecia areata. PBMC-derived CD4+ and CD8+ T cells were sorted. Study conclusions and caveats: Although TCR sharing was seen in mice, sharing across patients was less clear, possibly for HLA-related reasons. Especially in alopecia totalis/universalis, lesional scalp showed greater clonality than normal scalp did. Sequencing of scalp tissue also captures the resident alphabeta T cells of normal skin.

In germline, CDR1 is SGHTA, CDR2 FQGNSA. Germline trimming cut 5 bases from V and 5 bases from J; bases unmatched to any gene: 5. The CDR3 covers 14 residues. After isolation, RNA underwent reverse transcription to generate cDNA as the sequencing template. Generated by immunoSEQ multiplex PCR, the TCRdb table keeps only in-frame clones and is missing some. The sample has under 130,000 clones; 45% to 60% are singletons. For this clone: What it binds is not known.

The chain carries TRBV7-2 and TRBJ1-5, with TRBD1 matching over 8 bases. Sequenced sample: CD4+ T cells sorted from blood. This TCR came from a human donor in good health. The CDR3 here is CASSTGQGDQPQHF. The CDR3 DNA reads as TGTGCCAGCAGCACCGGACAGGGAGATCAGCCCCAGCATTTT.